The T cell receptor (beta chain) under discussion was sequenced for a study of beta chain features in type 1 diabetes. Study observations and caveats: Shortening that was moderate but significant affected the TCRB CDR3s of Type 1 diabetes patients in all four CD4+ subsets. A greater similarity of naive, central memory and Treg TCRB repertoires was seen among patients than among healthy donors.

Blood was drawn once from each donor into heparinised tubes. The draws averaged roughly 120 mL. Of the isolated RNA, all was reverse transcribed, and so the sequenced material was expressed TCRB transcripts. Read counts averaged around 3.6 million for samples of naive, central memory and regulatory T cells. Measured with immunoSEQ multiplex PCR; TCRdb has only the in-frame clones, and not every one. The data contain about 260,000 clones, 20% of them singletons. This clone was picked up a small number of times. Antigen specificity is unknown. Germline V CDR1 and CDR2: SGHTA, FQGNSA. This CDR3 comprises 15 residues. V lost 6 bases, J lost 0 bases, and 12 bases lay in between.

This chain joins TRBV7-2 and TRBJ1-5; D is ambiguous. Input material: naive CD4+ T cells from blood. The receptor was derived from a woman aged 40-49 years with type 1 diabetes. CDR3 protein: CASRDPRGSNQPQHF. As DNA, the CDR3 is TGTGCCAGCAGGGACCCACGGGGTAGCAATCAGCCCCAGCATTTT.